This TCR beta chain derives from a study of vaccination and CD4 T cells after COVID-19. Overall study context: Participants were given two doses of BNT162b2 or mRNA-1273 vaccine.

Once obtained from cultured CD4+ T cells, the DNA was sequenced using the Oncomine TCR Beta short-read assay. Extraction of genomic DNA was performed on cultured CD4+ T cells. One entry per CDR3 protein results from TCRdb running MiXCR on the PCR reads. The sample lists roughly 12,000 distinct CDR3 sequences, around 58% occurring once. The CDR3 covers 14 residues. Per germline, CDR1 MNHEY and CDR2 SMNVEV (reference sequence). Trimming stripped 7 bases from V and 4 bases from J, with 16 bases between. A note on this clonotype: Its antigen is not identified.

Treatment given: approximately nine-day PBMC culture with coronavirus spike peptide pools or control peptides (ViraFEST assay). The material sequenced was CD4+ T cells from blood, cultured in vitro. This TCR was sampled from a human donor who had recovered from COVID-19. The V call is TRBV27, the J call TRBJ2-5; D call uncertain. CDR3 region: CASNSAGDGETQYF. The CDR3 nucleotides read TGTGCCAGCAACTCCGCTGGGGATGGAGAGACCCAGTACTTC.